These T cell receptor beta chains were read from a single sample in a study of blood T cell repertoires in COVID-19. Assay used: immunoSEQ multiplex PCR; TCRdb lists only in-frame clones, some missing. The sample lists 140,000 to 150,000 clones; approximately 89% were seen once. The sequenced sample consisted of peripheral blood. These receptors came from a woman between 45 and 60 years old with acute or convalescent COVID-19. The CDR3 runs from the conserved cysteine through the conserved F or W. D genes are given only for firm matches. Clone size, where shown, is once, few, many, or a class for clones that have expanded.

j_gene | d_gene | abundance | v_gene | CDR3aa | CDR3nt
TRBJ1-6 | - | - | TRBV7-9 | CASSFDNNYNSPLHF | TGTGCCAGCAGCTTTGACAACAACTATAATTCACCCCTCCACTTT
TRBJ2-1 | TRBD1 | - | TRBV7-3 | CASSPGQGYNEQFF | TGTGCCAGCAGCCCGGGACAGGGGTACAATGAGCAGTTCTTC
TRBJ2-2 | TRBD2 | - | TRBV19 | CASSKLLAGTNTGELFF | TGTGCCAGTAGTAAATTACTAGCGGGAACGAACACCGGGGAGCTGTTTTTT
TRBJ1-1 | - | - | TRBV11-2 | CASSLWTGAPEAFF | TGTGCCAGCAGCCTATGGACGGGAGCTCCTGAAGCTTTCTTT
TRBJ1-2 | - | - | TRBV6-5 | CASSPPWPLHGYTF | TGTGCCAGCAGCCCCCCATGGCCCCTTCATGGCTACACCTTC
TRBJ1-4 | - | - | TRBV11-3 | CASSLVPGFNEKLFF | TGTGCCAGCAGCTTAGTTCCAGGGTTTAATGAAAAACTGTTTTTT
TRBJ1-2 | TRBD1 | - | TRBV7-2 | CASSSTPGQGYGYTF | TGTGCCAGCAGCTCCACCCCGGGACAGGGCTATGGCTACACCTTC
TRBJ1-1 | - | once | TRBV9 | CASSVTPNTEAFF | TGTGCCAGCAGCGTCACACCGAACACTGAAGCTTTCTTT
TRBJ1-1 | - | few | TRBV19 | CASSVQGTKTFF | TGTGCCAGTAGTGTACAGGGTACCAAAACTTTCTTT
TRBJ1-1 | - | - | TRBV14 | CASSPPMVNTEAFF | TGTGCCAGCAGCCCCCCTATGGTGAACACTGAAGCTTTCTTT
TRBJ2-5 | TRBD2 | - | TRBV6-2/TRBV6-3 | CASSKSSGQETQYF | TGTGCCAGCAGTAAATCTAGCGGCCAAGAGACCCAGTACTTC
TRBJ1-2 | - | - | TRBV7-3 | CASSLTVGGDGYTF | TGTGCCAGCAGCCTAACTGTAGGAGGTGATGGCTACACCTTC
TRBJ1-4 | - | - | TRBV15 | CATSRTGTGYEKLFF | TGTGCCACCAGCAGGACCGGGACTGGGTATGAAAAACTGTTTTTT
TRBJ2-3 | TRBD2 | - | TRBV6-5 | CASSYKAGGPDTQYF | TGTGCCAGCAGTTACAAAGCGGGGGGGCCAGATACGCAGTATTTT
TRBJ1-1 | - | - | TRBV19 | CASKAGEAFF | TGTGCCAGTAAAGCAGGGGAAGCTTTCTTT
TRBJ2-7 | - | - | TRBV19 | CASSIRGGDYEQYF | TGTGCCAGTAGTATACGCGGCGGGGACTACGAGCAGTACTTC
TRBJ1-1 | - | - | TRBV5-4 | CASSYGLERGEAFF | TGTGCCAGCAGCTACGGATTGGAGAGGGGGGAAGCTTTCTTT
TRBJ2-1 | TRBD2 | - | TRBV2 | CASSGASGRGGSYNEQFF | TGTGCCAGCAGTGGGGCTAGCGGGAGAGGGGGGTCCTACAATGAGCAGTTCTTC
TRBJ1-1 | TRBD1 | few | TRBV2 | CASKQGEQTEAFF | TGTGCCAGCAAGCAGGGGGAGCAGACTGAAGCTTTCTTT
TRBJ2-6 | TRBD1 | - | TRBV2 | CASSVDRAGANVLTF | TGTGCCAGCAGCGTCGACAGGGCTGGGGCCAACGTCCTGACTTTC
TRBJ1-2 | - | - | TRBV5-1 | CASSLSEFWGYTF | TGCGCCAGCAGCTTGAGTGAGTTTTGGGGCTACACCTTC
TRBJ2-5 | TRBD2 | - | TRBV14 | CASSHWRGGLPPETQYF | TGTGCCAGCAGCCATTGGCGGGGGGGCCTACCCCCGGAGACCCAGTACTTC
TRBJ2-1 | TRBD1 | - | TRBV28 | CASAAPGTVSYNEQFF | TGTGCCAGCGCAGCTCCCGGGACAGTCTCCTACAATGAGCAGTTCTTC
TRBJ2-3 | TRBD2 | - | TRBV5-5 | CASSLLSGGTTDTQYF | TGTGCCAGCAGCTTGTTAAGCGGGGGGACCACAGATACGCAGTATTTT
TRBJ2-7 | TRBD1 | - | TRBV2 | CASSQGQGSEQYF | TGTGCCAGCAGTCAGGGACAGGGGTCCGAGCAGTACTTC
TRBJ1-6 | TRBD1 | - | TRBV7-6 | CASSPEGAYNSPLHF | TGTGCCAGCAGCCCAGAGGGGGCTTATAATTCACCCCTCCACTTT
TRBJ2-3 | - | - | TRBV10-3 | CAIKNQSRLTDTQYF | TGTGCCATCAAGAATCAGTCCCGCCTCACAGATACGCAGTATTTT
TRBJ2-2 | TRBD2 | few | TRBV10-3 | CAISNPVAGGRTGELFF | TGTGCCATCAGTAATCCTGTAGCGGGGGGTAGGACCGGGGAGCTGTTTTTT
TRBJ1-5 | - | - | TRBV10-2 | CASSRQLNQPQHF | TGCGCCAGCAGCAGGCAGCTCAATCAGCCCCAGCATTTT
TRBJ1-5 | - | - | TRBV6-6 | CASSRWAKGDSNQPQHF | TGTGCCAGCAGTCGGTGGGCGAAGGGGGATAGCAATCAGCCCCAGCATTTT
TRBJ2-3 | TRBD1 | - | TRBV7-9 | CASSLSGGAGTDTQYF | TGTGCCAGCAGCTTATCAGGGGGCGCCGGCACAGATACGCAGTATTTT
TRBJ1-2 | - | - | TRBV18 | CASSPDRSYGYTF | TGTGCCAGCTCTCCCGACAGGAGTTATGGCTACACCTTC
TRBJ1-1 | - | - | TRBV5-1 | CASSLDLTVNTEAFF | TGCGCCAGCAGCTTGGACCTGACAGTGAACACTGAAGCTTTCTTT
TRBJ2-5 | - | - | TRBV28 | CASSSQGGGVLVTQYF | TGTGCCAGCAGTTCTCAGGGTGGGGGCGTCCTGGTGACCCAGTACTTC
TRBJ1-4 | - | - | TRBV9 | CASSPGGGHPNEKLFF | TGTGCCAGCAGCCCCGGGGGGGGACATCCTAATGAAAAACTGTTTTTT
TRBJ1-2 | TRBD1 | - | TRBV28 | CASSSPGQGFLGYTF | TGTGCCAGCAGTTCGCCGGGACAGGGGTTTTTAGGCTACACCTTC
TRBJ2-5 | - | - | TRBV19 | CASSILTAGQETQYF | TGTGCCAGTAGTATACTGACGGCAGGGCAAGAGACCCAGTACTTC
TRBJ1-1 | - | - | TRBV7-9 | CASSRQDLEAFF | TGTGCCAGCAGCAGACAGGATCTAGAAGCTTTCTTT
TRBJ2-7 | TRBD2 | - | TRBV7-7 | CASSPIRTSGIEQYF | TGTGCTAGCAGCCCTATAAGGACTAGCGGGATCGAGCAGTACTTC
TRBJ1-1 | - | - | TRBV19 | CASNTPVNTEAFF | TGTGCCAGTAACACGCCAGTGAACACTGAAGCTTTCTTT
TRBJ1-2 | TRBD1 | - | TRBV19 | CASSPDRGNYGYTF | TGTGCCAGTAGTCCGGACAGGGGTAACTATGGCTACACCTTC
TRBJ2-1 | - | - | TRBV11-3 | CASSSGVSGDSSYNEQFF | TGTGCCAGCAGCTCAGGGGTTAGCGGGGACAGCTCCTACAATGAGCAGTTCTTC
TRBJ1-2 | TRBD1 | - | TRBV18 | CASSPFPPRTGEGIGYGYTF | TGTGCCAGCTCACCATTCCCCCCTCGGACAGGGGAGGGGATAGGCTATGGCTACACCTTC
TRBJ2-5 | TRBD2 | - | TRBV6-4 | CASSVTAGEIETQYF | TGTGCCAGCAGTGTGACAGCGGGAGAGATTGAGACCCAGTACTTC
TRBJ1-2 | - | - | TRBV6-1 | CASSERVPDRANYGYTF | TGTGCCAGCAGTGAACGGGTCCCAGACAGAGCTAACTATGGCTACACCTTC
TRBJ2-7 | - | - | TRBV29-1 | CSAWTIYEQYF | TGCAGCGCATGGACTATCTACGAGCAGTACTTC
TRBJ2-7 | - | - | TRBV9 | CASSVRPRSGEQYF | TGTGCCAGCAGCGTCAGACCTCGCTCGGGAGAGCAGTACTTC
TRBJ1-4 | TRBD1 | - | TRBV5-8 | CASSPTGMEKLFF | TGTGCCAGCAGCCCGACAGGGATGGAAAAACTGTTTTTT
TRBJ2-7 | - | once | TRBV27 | CASSQGVLDYEQYF | TGTGCCAGCAGCCAAGGGGTACTTGACTACGAGCAGTACTTC
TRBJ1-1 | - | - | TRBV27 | CASSLLGGTEAFF | TGTGCCAGCAGTTTATTGGGGGGTACTGAAGCTTTCTTT